A single sample is the source of the 2 T cell receptor beta chains below, sequenced in a study of identical twins. MiXCR, applied by TCRdb to the 5' RACE reads, yields one record per CDR3 protein. Seen here are roughly 490,000 distinct CDR3 sequences, approximately 15% observed once, and the top ten hold more than 0.8%. These same records also appear under a second study, on yellow fever vaccine responses in identical twins.

The sequenced sample consisted of CD4+ T cells sorted from blood. The receptor source for this set is a woman aged 18-30 years in good health.

This clonotype has only a few counts. The genes are TRBV5-1 and TRBJ1-5, with D perhaps TRBD1 (5 bases). The ends were cut back, 4 bases at V and 0 bases at J, with 11 bases in the middle. The CDR3 runs to 15 residues. Germline V CDR1 and CDR2: SGHRS, YFSETQ. CDR3 sequence reads: CASSAGGDSNQPQHF. In DNA, the CDR3 is TGCGCCAGCAGCGCGGGAGGGGATAGCAATCAGCCCCAGCATTTT.

Ten or more counts support this clonotype. The chain is built from TRBV16 and TRBJ2-5; D not resolved. This CDR3 spans 16 amino acids. The V gene's germline CDR1 is KGHSY and CDR2 FQNENV. V lost 1 base to trimming and J lost 4 bases, with 16 bases between them. The CDR3 loop reads CASSQLGSGDRETQYF. In nucleotides, the CDR3 is TGTGCCAGCAGCCAATTAGGGTCGGGCGATCGAGAGACCCAGTACTTC.